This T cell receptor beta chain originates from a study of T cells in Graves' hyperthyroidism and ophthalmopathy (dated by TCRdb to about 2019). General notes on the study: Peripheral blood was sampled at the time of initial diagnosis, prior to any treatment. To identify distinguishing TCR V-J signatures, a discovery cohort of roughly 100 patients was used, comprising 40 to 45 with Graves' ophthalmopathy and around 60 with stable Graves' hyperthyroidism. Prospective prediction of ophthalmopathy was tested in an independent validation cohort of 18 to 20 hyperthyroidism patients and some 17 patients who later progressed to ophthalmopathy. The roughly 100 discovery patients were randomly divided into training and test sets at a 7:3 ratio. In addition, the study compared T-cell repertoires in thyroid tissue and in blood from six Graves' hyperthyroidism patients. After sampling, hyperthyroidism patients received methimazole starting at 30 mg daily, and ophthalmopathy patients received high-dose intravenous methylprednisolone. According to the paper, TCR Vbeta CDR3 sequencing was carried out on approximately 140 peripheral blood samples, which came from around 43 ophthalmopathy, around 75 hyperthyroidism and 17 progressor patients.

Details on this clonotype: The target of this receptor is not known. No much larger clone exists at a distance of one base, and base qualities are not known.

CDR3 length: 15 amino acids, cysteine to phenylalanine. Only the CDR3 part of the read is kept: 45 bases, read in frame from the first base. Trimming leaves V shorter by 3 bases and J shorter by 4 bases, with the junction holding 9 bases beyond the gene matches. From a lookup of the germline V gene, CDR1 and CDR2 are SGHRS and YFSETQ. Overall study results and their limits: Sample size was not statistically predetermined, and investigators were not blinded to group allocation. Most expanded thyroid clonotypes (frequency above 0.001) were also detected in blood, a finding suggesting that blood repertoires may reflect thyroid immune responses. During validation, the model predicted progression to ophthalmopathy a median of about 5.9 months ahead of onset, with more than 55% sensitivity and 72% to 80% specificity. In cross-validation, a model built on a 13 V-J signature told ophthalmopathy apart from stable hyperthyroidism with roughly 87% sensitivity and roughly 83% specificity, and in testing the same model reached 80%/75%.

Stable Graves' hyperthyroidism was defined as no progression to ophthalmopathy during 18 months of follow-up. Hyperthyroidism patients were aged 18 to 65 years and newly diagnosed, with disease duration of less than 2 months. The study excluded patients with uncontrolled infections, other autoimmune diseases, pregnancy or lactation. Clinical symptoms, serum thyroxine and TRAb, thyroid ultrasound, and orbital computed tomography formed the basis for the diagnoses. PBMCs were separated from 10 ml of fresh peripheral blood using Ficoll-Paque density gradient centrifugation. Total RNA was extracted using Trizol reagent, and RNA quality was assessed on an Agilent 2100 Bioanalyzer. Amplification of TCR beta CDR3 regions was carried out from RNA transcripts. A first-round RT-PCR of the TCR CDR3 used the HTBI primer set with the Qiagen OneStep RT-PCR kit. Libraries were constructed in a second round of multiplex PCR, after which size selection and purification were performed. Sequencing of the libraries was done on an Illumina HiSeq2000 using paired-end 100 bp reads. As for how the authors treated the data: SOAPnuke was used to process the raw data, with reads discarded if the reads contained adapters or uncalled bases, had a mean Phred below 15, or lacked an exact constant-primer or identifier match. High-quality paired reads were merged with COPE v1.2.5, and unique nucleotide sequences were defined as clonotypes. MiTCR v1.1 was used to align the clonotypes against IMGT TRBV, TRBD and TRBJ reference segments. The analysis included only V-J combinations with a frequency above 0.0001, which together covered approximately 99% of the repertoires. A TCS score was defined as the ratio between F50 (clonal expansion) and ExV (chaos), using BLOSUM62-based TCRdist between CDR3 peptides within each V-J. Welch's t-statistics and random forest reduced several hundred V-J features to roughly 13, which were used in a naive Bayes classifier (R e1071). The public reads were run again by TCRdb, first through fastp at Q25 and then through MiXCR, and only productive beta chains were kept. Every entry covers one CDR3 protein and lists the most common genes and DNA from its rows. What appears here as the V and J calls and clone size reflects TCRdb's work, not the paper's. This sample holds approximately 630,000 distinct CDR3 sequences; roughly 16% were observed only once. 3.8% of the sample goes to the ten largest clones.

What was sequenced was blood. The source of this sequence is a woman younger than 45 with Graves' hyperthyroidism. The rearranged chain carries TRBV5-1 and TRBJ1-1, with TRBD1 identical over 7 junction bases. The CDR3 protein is CASSSKGGEVTEAFF. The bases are TGCGCCAGCAGCTCTAAAGGGGGCGAGGTCACTGAAGCTTTCTTT.